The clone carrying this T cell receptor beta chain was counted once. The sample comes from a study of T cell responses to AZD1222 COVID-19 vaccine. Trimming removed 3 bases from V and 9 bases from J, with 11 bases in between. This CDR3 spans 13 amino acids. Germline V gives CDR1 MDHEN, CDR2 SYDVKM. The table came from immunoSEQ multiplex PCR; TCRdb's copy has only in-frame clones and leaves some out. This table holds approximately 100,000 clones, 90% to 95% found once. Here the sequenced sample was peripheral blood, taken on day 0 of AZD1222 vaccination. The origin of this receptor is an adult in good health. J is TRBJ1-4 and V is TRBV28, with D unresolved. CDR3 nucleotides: TGTGCCAGCAGTTTGAAGGGCGCGAAAAAACTGTTTTTT. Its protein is CASSLKGAKKLFF.